Included here is one TCR beta chain sequence, with context. Its specificity is not known. An end of the junction does not agree with germline; a read error may underlie this. Different DNA sequences within this sample yield the same CDR3. Vbeta (60) and Jbeta (13) primers were used in the PCR. TCRdb's copy holds only in-frame clones and misses some; the assay was immunoSEQ multiplex PCR. The table shows over 110,000 clones, with around 80% occurring only once. Donors counted as nominally healthy when sampled, yet unrecorded immune exposures were likely. The data were taken from a study of cytomegalovirus exposure and HLA in healthy donors. The study, taken as a whole, reports: A later analysis, which compared TCR beta chains of equal frequency, found the HLA-associated ones more clonally expanded. With DRB1 most and HLA-C fewest, TCR association rates differed between HLA loci in a later analysis.

Looked up from germline, CDR1 is SGHVS and CDR2 is FQNEAQ. The CDR3 is 16 amino acids. This clonotype was sampled from a woman aged 55-70 years in good health and CMV-seropositive. V gene TRBV7-8 combines with J gene TRBJ2-3, with 8 nucleotides matching TRBD2. The sample was PBMCs. The CDR3 DNA is TGTGCCAGCAGCCCCCCGGGCGGGAGGACCACAGATACACAGTATTTT. Translation gives CASSPPGGRTTDTQYF.